The 6 T cell receptor beta chains below all came from one sample that was sequenced in a study of identical twins. One entry per CDR3 protein results from TCRdb running MiXCR on the 5' RACE reads. The table shows a few hundred thousand distinct CDR3 sequences, with approximately 9.6% occurring only once. Another study also made use of these data, one on yellow fever vaccine responses in identical twins.

Input material: PBMCs. These receptors came from a young woman in good health.

In this sample, this clonotype turned up a few times. The chain combines TRBV19 with TRBJ2-1, with D perhaps matching TRBD2 (5 bases). Germline CDR1 reads LNHDA; CDR2 reads SQIVND (reference sequence). V was shortened by 2 bases and J by 4 bases, with 12 bases between the two germline ends. This CDR3 has 15 amino acids. Here the CDR3 reads CASSILSGLYNEQFF. The DNA for the CDR3 is TGTGCCAGTAGTATATTGAGCGGCCTTTACAATGAGCAGTTCTTC.

Only a few counts were recorded for this clonotype. The chain joins TRBV20-1 to TRBJ2-7; D possibly corresponds to TRBD2 (6 bases). CDR3 size: 13 residues. Between the trimmed V and J ends, which lost 3 bases and 1 base, there was a span of 10 bases. Germline V gene lookup returns CDR1 DFQATT and CDR2 SNEGSKA (reference sequence). The CDR3 region has the DNA TGCAGTGCTAGTCCTAGCGCGTCCTACGAGCAGTACTTC. It yields the protein CSASPSASYEQYF.

This clonotype was counted ten times or more. The genes are TRBV20-1 and TRBJ1-1; 8 bases line up with TRBD1. CDR1 DFQATT and CDR2 SNEGSKA come from the germline V gene (reference sequence). This CDR3 spans 13 amino acids. V lost 5 bases to trimming and J lost 4 bases; unmatched junction nucleotides: 6. CDR3 bases: TGCAGTGCTGACAGGGGAAGGAGCACTGAAGCTTTCTTT. Translated, it gives CSADRGRSTEAFF.

This clonotype has at least ten counts. This sequence joins TRBV9 and TRBJ1-2, with D possibly matching TRBD1 (5 bases). The V end lost 4 bases, the J end lost 6 bases, and 22 bases lay between the germline ends. This CDR3 has 16 residues. Germline V CDR1 and CDR2: SGDLS, YYNGEE. In DNA, the CDR3 is TGTGCCAGCAGCCCGCACGGGGGTGACACGGAAGATGGCTACACCTTC. It codes for CASSPHGGDTEDGYTF.

The sample holds many counts of this clonotype. The V call is TRBV14, the J call TRBJ2-3, with D perhaps assigned TRBD1 or TRBD2 (6 bases each). Trimming stripped 7 bases from V and 3 bases from J, with 14 bases between. CDR3 length: 14 residues. Germline V gene lookup returns CDR1 SGHDN and CDR2 FVKESK. CDR3 nucleotides: TGTGCCAGCAAAGGGGGGCTTGGGACAGATACGCAGTATTTT. It is translated as CASKGGLGTDTQYF.

This clonotype was detected many times. The V and J genes are TRBV20-1 and TRBJ2-1, with 13 bases matching TRBD2. The CDR3 consists of 17 residues. Germline loops: CDR1 DFQATT, CDR2 SNEGSKA (reference sequence). The ends lost 6 bases at V and 9 bases at J; junction bases unmatched: 17. CDR3: CSALNALTSGGAGEQFF. The CDR3 bases are TGCAGTGCCTTAAACGCCCTTACTAGCGGGGGGGCGGGTGAGCAGTTCTTC.